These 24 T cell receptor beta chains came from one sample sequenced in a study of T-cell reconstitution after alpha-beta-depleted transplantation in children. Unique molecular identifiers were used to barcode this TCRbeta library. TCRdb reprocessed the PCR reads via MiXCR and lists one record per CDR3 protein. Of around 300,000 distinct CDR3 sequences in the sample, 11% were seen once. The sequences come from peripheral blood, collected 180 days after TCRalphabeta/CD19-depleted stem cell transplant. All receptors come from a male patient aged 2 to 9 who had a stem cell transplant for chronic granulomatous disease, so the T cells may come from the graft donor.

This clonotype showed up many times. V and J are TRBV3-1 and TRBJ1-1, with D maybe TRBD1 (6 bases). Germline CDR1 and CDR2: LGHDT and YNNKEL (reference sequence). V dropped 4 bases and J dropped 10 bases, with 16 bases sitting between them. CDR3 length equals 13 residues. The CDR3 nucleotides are TGTGCCAGCAGCCCCAGAGGAGGGGGATCAGCTTTCTTT. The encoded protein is CASSPRGGGSAFF. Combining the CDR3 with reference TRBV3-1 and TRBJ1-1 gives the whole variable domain DTAVSQTPKYLVTQMGNDKSIKCEQNLGHDTMYWYKQDSKKFLKIMFSYNNKELIINETVPNRFSPKSPDKAHLNLHINSLELGDSAVYFCASSPRGGGSAFFGQGTRLTVV.

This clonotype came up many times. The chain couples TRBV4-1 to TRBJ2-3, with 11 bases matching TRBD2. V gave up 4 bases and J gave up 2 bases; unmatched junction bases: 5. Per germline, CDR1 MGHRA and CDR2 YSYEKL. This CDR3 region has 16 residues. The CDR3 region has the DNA TGCGCCAGCAGCCCCCTGGGACTAGCGGACACAGATACGCAGTATTTT. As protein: CASSPLGLADTDTQYF.

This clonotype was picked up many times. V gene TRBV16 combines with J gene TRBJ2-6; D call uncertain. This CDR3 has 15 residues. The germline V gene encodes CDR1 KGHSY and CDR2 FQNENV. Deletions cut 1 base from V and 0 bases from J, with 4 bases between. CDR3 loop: CASSQLGSGANVLTF. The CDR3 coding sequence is TGTGCCAGCAGCCAATTGGGCTCTGGGGCCAACGTCCTGACTTTC.

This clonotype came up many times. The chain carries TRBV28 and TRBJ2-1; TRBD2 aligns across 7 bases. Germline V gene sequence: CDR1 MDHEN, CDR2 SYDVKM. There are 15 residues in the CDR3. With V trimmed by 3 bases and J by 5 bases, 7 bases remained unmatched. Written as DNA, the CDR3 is TGTGCCAGCAGTTTGGCCTTACTAGCGCACAATGAGCAGTTCTTC. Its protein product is CASSLALLAHNEQFF. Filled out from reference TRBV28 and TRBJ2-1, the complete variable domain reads DVKVTQSSRYLVKRTGEKVFLECVQDMDHENMFWYRQDPGLGLRLIYFSYDVKMKEKGDIPEGYSVSREKKERFSLILESASTNQTSMYLCASSLALLAHNEQFFGPGTRLTVL.

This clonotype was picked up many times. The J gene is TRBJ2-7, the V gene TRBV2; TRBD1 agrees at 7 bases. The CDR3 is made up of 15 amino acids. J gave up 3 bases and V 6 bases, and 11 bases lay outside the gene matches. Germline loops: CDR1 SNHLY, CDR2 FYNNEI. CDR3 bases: TGTGCCAGCAGCGATGACAGGGCCCAAAGCTACGAGCAGTACTTC. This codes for CASSDDRAQSYEQYF.

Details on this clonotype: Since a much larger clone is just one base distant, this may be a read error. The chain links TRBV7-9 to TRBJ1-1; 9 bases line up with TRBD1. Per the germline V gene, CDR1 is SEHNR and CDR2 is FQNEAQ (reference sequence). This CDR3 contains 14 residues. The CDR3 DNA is TGTGCCAGCAGCAAGACAGGGGGGAAGAATGAAGCTTACTTT. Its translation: CASSKTGGKNEAYF.

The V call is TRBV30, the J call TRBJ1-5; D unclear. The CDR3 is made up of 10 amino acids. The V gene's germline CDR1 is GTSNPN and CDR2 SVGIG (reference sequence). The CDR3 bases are TGTCCAGTTAGCAATCAGCCCCAGCATTTT. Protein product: CPVSNQPQHF.

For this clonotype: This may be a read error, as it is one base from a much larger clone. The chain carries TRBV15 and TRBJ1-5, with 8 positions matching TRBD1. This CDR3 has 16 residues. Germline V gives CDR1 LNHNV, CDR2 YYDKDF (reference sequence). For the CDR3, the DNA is TGTGCCACCAGAAAAGACAGGGGCATAAGCAGTCAGCCCCAGCATTTT. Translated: CATRKDRGISSQPQHF.

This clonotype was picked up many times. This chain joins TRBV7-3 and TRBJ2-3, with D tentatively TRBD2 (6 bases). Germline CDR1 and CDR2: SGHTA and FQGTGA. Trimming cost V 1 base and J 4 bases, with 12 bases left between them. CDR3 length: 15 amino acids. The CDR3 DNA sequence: TGTGCCAGCAGCTTAATGTCGGGAGCTCCAGATACGCAGTATTTT. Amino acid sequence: CASSLMSGAPDTQYF.

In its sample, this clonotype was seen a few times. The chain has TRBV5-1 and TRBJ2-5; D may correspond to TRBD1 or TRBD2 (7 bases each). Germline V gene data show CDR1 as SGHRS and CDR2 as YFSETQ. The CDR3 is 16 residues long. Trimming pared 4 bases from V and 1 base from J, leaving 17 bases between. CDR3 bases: TGCGCCAGCAGCCCTATACCCAGGGGGGGCCAAGAGACCCAGTACTTC. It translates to CASSPIPRGGQETQYF.

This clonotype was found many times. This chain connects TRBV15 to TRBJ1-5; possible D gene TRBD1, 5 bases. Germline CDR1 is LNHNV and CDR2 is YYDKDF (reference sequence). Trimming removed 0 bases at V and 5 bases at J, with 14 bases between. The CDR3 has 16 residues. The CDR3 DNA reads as TGTGCCACCAGCAGAGATCTCCAGGGTTGGCATCAGCCCCAGCATTTT. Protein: CATSRDLQGWHQPQHF.

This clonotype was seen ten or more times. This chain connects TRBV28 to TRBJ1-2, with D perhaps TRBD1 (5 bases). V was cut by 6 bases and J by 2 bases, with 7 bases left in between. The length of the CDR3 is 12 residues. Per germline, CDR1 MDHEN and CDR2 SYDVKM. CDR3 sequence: CASSGANYGYTF. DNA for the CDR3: TGTGCCAGCAGCGGGGCCAACTATGGCTACACCTTC.

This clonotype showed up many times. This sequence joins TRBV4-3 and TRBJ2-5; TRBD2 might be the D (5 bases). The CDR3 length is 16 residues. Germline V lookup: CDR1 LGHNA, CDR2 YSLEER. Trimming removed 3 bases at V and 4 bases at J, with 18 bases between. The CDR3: CASSQAGTVAGETQYF. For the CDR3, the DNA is TGCGCCAGCAGCCAGGCGGGCACAGTTGCGGGAGAGACCCAGTACTTC.

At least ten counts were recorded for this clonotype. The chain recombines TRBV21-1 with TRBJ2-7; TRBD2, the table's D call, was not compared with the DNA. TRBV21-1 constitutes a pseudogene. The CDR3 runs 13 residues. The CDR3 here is CASSRGLASEQYF. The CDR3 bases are TGTGCCAGCAGCAGGGGACTAGCATCCGAGCAGTACTTC.

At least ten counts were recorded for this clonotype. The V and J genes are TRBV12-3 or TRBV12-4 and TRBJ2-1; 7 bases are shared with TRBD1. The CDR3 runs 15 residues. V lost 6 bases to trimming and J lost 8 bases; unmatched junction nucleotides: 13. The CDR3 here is CASSLQGWRQDEQFF. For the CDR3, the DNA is TGTGCCAGCAGCCTACAGGGGTGGAGACAGGATGAGCAGTTCTTC.

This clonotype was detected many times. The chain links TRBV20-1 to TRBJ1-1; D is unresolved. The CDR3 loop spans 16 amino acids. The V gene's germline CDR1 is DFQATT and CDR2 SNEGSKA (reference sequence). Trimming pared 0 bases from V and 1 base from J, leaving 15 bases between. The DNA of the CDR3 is TGCAGTGCTAGAGATCAAGTCACGCTACGGAACACTGAAGCTTTCTTT. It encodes CSARDQVTLRNTEAFF.

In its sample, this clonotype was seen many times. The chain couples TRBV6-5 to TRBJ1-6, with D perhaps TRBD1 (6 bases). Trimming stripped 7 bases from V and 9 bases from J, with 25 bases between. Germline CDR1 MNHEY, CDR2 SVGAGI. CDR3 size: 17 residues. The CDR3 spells CASTGLEGGGDGSPLHF. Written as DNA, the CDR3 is TGTGCCAGCACGGGACTAGAGGGGGGGGGCGACGGTTCACCCCTCCACTTT.

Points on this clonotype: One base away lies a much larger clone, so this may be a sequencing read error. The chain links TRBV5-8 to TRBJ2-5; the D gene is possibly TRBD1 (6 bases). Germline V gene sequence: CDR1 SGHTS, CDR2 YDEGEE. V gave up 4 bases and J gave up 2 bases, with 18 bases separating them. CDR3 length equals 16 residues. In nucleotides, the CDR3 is TGTGCCAGCAGCATGGGGGCCGAACAGGTACAAGAGACCCAGTACTTC. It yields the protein CASSMGAEQVQETQYF.

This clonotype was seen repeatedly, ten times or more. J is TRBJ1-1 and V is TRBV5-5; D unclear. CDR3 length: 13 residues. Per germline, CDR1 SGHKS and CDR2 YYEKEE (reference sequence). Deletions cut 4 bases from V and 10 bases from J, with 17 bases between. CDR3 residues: CASSLGTTPPAFF. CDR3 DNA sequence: TGTGCCAGCAGCCTTGGAACAACACCCCCAGCTTTCTTT.

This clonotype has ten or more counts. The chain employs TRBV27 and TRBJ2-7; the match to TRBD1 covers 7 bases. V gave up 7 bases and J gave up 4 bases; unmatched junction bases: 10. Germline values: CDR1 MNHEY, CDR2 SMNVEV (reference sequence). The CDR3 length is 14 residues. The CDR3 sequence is CASKIQGTLYEQYF. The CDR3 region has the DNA TGTGCCAGCAAAATACAGGGGACCCTTTACGAGCAGTACTTC.

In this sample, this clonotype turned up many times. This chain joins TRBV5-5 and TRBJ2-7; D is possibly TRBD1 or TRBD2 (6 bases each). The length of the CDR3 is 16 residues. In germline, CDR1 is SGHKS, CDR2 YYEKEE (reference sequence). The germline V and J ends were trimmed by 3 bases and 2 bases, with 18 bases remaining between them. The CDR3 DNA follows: TGTGCCAGCAGCTGGGAGGACAGTGACCTGACCTACGAGCAGTACTTC. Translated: CASSWEDSDLTYEQYF.

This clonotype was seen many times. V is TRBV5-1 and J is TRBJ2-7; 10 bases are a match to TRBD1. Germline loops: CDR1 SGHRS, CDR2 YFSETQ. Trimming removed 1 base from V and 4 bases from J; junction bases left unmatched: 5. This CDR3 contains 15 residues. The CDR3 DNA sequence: TGCGCCAGCAGCTTGTTGGGGACAGGGGTGTACGAGCAGTACTTC. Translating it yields CASSLLGTGVYEQYF.

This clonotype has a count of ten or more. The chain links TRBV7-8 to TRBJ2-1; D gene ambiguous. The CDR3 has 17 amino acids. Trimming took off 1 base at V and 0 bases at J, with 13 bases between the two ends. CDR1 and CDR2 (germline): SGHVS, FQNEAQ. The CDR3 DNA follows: TGTGCCAGCAGCTTAGAGATACCAGGCAGCTCCTACAATGAGCAGTTCTTC. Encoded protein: CASSLEIPGSSYNEQFF.

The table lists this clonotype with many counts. The CDR3 is CAIGGQGASGANVLTF. The CDR3 region has the DNA TGTGCCATCGGTGGGCAGGGGGCTTCTGGGGCCAACGTCCTGACTTTC. The chain has TRBV10-3 and TRBJ2-6; 8 nucleotides align to TRBD1. Germline V gene data show CDR1 as ENHRY and CDR2 as SYGVKD. V lost 8 bases and J lost 1; bases outside the gene matches: 7. This CDR3 has 16 amino acids.